The 18 T cell receptor beta chains listed next were all sequenced from one sample in a study of cytomegalovirus exposure and HLA in healthy donors. The study ran its PCR with 60 Vbeta and 13 Jbeta primers. This table comes from immunoSEQ multiplex PCR, and its TCRdb copy is limited to in-frame clones, with some not included. In total, the table holds some 70,000 clones. The sample taken for sequencing was PBMCs. These receptors all come from a man in his forties in good health and CMV-seronegative.

The CDR3 reads CASSFVRDNSPLHF. The CDR3 DNA is TGTGCCAGCAGCTTCGTGAGGGATAATTCACCCCTCCACTTT. The rearrangement joins TRBV7-9 to TRBJ1-6, with D unresolved. With 3 bases removed from V and 5 bases from J, the gap between germline ends came to 8 bases. The V gene's germline CDR1 is SEHNR and CDR2 FQNEAQ (reference sequence). This CDR3 region has 14 residues.

This chain uses TRBV19 with TRBJ1-6, with D possibly being TRBD1 (5 bases). Trimming cost V 9 bases and J 8 bases, with 17 bases left between them. This CDR3 is built from 14 residues. CDR1 and CDR2 (germline): LNHDA, SQIVND (reference sequence). The CDR3 sequence is CASDQAGGHSPLHF. In nucleotides, the CDR3 is TGTGCCAGCGATCAGGCCGGGGGTCATTCACCCCTCCACTTT.

The gene calls are TRBV30 and TRBJ1-1; maybe TRBD1 (5 bases). Trimming shortened V by 4 bases and J by 7 bases, and 19 bases separated the two germline ends. The CDR3 runs to 14 residues. Germline V gene lookup returns CDR1 GTSNPN and CDR2 SVGIG (reference sequence). This CDR3 is CAWKNGRVAIEAFF. The CDR3 DNA reads as TGTGCCTGGAAAAACGGCAGGGTGGCAATTGAAGCTTTCTTT.

As to this clone: One end of the junction varies from germline; a read error may be responsible. CDR3: CASSPQRGGNTGELFF. The CDR3 DNA reads TGTGCTAGCAGCCCTCAAAGGGGGGGCAACACCGGGGAGCTGTTTTTT. The chain links TRBV7-7 to TRBJ2-2, with D possibly matching TRBD2 (7 bases). CDR1 is SSHAT and CDR2 is FNYEAQ in the germline V gene (reference sequence). The CDR3 totals 16 residues.

CDR3 nucleotides: TGCGCCAGCAGCTTGGGGGACAGGGGCCCGACTAACACAGATACGCAGTATTTT. Translated: CASSLGDRGPTNTDTQYF. The chain combines TRBV5-1 with TRBJ2-3; the match to TRBD1 covers 10 bases. Germline CDR1 and CDR2: SGHRS and YFSETQ. CDR3 length: 18 residues. Trimming removed 0 bases from V and 2 bases from J; junction bases left unmatched: 9. Using reference TRBV5-1 and TRBJ2-3 for the parts outside the CDR3, the full variable domain is KAGVTQTPRYLIKTRGQQVTLSCSPISGHRSVSWYQQTPGQGLQFLFEYFSETQRNKGNFPGRFSGRQFSNSRSEMNVSTLELGDSALYLCASSLGDRGPTNTDTQYFGPGTRLTVL.

The chain is built from TRBV19 and TRBJ1-3, with D unclear. From germline, CDR1 is LNHDA and CDR2 SQIVND (reference sequence). Trimming removed 6 bases from V and 0 bases from J, with 15 bases in between. The CDR3 runs to 16 residues. The CDR3 DNA follows: TGTGCCAGTAGGACCGGAGGACCCAGCTCTGGAAACACCATATATTTT. This sequence encodes CASRTGGPSSGNTIYF.

CDR3 protein: CASSPRAGGGTGANVLTF. In DNA, the CDR3 is TGCGCCAGCAGCCCGCGGGCAGGGGGCGGGACTGGGGCCAACGTCCTGACTTTC. The J gene is TRBJ2-6, the V gene TRBV5-1, with 8 bases lining up with TRBD1. CDR3 length: 18 amino acids. Germline assignment: CDR1 SGHRS and CDR2 YFSETQ. J lost 2 bases, V lost 4 bases, and 11 bases had no gene match.

The chain couples TRBV7-8 to TRBJ2-7; TRBD1 is a possible D gene (6 bases). The CDR3 consists of 15 residues. V lost 0 bases, J lost 3 bases, and 12 bases lay in between. CDR1 and CDR2 from the germline V gene are SGHVS and FQNEAQ. The DNA of the CDR3 is TGTGCCAGCAGCTTAGCGGGGCAGGGGCGCTACGAGCAGTACTTC. This codes for CASSLAGQGRYEQYF.

The chain recombines TRBV2 with TRBJ1-1; tentative D call: TRBD1 (6 bases). This CDR3 contains 15 residues. The V and J ends lost 2 bases and 6 bases respectively, with 16 bases between them. Germline V gene sequence: CDR1 SNHLY, CDR2 FYNNEI. The CDR3: CASSEPDRGEPEAFF. The DNA for the CDR3 is TGTGCCAGCAGTGAACCGGACAGAGGCGAACCTGAAGCTTTCTTT. The full variable domain, completed using reference TRBV2 and TRBJ1-1, is EPEVTQTPSHQVTQMGQEVILRCVPISNHLYFYWYRQILGQKVEFLVSFYNNEISEKSEIFDDQFSVERPDGSNFTLKIRSTKLEDSAMYFCASSEPDRGEPEAFFGQGTRLTVV.

This chain uses TRBV2 with TRBJ1-1; possible D gene TRBD1, 6 bases. The germline CDR1 and CDR2 sequences are SNHLY and FYNNEI. The V gene lost 5 bases and the J gene lost 2 bases, with 12 bases spanning the gap. This CDR3 spans 14 amino acids. The CDR3 DNA sequence: TGTGCCAGCAGTTCCCAAGGGGGAAACACTGAAGCTTTCTTT. Encoded protein: CASSSQGGNTEAFF. The full variable domain, with the rest looked up from reference TRBV2 and TRBJ1-1, is EPEVTQTPSHQVTQMGQEVILRCVPISNHLYFYWYRQILGQKVEFLVSFYNNEISEKSEIFDDQFSVERPDGSNFTLKIRSTKLEDSAMYFCASSSQGGNTEAFFGQGTRLTVV.

The CDR3 DNA sequence: TGTGCCAGCAGTGAACACACCTTTACCGACATATCGCGCTACACCTTC. Translated: CASSEHTFTDISRYTF. The chain combines TRBV6-1 with TRBJ1-2, with D unclear. The germline V and J ends were trimmed by 2 bases and 9 bases, with 22 bases remaining between them. The CDR3 length is 16 residues. Germline V lookup: CDR1 MNHNS, CDR2 SASEGT.

The genes are TRBV19 and TRBJ2-7; maybe TRBD2 (6 bases). The CDR3 extends over 14 amino acids. Germline CDR1 LNHDA, CDR2 SQIVND (reference sequence). The ends were cut back, 5 bases at V and 6 bases at J, with 17 bases in the middle. DNA of the CDR3: TGTGCCAGTAGTGTACGACTAGGAGTAGGCGAGCAGTACTTC. Protein product: CASSVRLGVGEQYF.

The CDR3 sequence is CASSPTLRGQGPGGNTIYF. In DNA, the CDR3 is TGCGCCAGCAGCCCGACACTCCGTGGACAGGGCCCGGGCGGAAACACCATATATTTT. The genes are TRBV4-1 and TRBJ1-3; 8 bases line up with TRBD1. The J segment lost 4 bases and the V segment lost 4 bases, leaving 18 bases of the junction unmatched. Germline V gene data show CDR1 as MGHRA and CDR2 as YSYEKL. The CDR3 consists of 19 residues.

V gene TRBV19 combines with J gene TRBJ2-7, with TRBD1 as a possible D gene (5 bases). The CDR3 has 15 amino acids. CDR1 LNHDA and CDR2 SQIVND come from the germline V gene (reference sequence). V shed 1 base and J shed 2 bases, with 12 bases lying between them. The CDR3 DNA reads TGTGCCAGTAGTATAGGAATCACAGGCACCTACGAGCAGTACTTC. Translated, it gives CASSIGITGTYEQYF.

V gene TRBV14 combines with J gene TRBJ2-5; possibly TRBD1 for D (5 bases). The CDR3 has 13 residues. V lost 4 bases and J lost 4, with 10 bases in between. Germline V gene sequence: CDR1 SGHDN, CDR2 FVKESK. The CDR3 protein is CASSRDRRETQYF. The CDR3 DNA reads as TGTGCCAGCAGCCGAGACAGAAGAGAGACCCAGTACTTC. The full variable domain, with the rest looked up from reference TRBV14 and TRBJ2-5, is EAGVTQFPSHSVIEKGQTVTLRCDPISGHDNLYWYRRVMGKEIKFLLHFVKESKQDESGMPNNRFLAERTGGTYSTLKVQPAELEDSGVYFCASSRDRRETQYFGPGTRLLVL.

V is TRBV19 and J is TRBJ1-4; TRBD1 matches at 8 bases. The V gene's germline CDR1 is LNHDA and CDR2 SQIVND (reference sequence). The CDR3 covers 13 residues. With 9 bases clipped from V and 8 bases from J, the junction kept 8 bases outside the gene matches. The CDR3 spells CASRTGTGEKLFF. The CDR3, as DNA: TGTGCCAGCAGAACCGGGACAGGAGAAAAACTGTTTTTT.

The chain is built from TRBV9 and TRBJ2-7; 10 bases fit TRBD2. Germline CDR1 reads SGDLS; CDR2 reads YYNGEE. With 0 bases clipped from V and 4 bases from J, the junction kept 7 bases outside the gene matches. This CDR3 is built from 16 residues. The CDR3 loop reads CASSVGVAGGVYEQYF. The CDR3 DNA follows: TGTGCCAGCAGCGTAGGGGTAGCGGGGGGCGTATACGAGCAGTACTTC. The full variable domain, completed using reference TRBV9 and TRBJ2-7, is DSGVTQTPKHLITATGQRVTLRCSPRSGDLSVYWYQQSLDQGLQFLIQYYNGEERAKGNILERFSAQQFPDLHSELNLSSLELGDSALYFCASSVGVAGGVYEQYFGPGTRLTVT.

This chain connects TRBV19 to TRBJ1-4, with D unresolved. V shed 3 bases and J shed 8 bases, with 13 bases lying between them. The CDR3 has 14 residues. Germline V gene lookup returns CDR1 LNHDA and CDR2 SQIVND (reference sequence). The CDR3 loop is CASSIEATGEKLFF. The CDR3 DNA reads TGTGCCAGTAGTATCGAGGCTACGGGGGAAAAACTGTTTTTT.